These 22 T cell receptor beta chains were sequenced from one sample in a study of cytomegalovirus exposure and HLA in healthy donors. The PCR employed 60 Vbeta primers together with 13 Jbeta primers. Data came from immunoSEQ multiplex PCR; TCRdb stores just in-frame clones and leaves some out. The table has approximately 100,000 clones, approximately 86% seen once. Sample: PBMCs. These receptors came from a man aged 30-40 years in good health and CMV-seropositive.

The V and J genes are TRBV10-3 and TRBJ2-7; 10 nucleotides line up with TRBD1. Losses at the gene ends were 7 bases for V and 1 base for J; bases not matched to a gene: 7. Germline-derived CDR1 and CDR2 are ENHRY and SYGVKD. This CDR3 comprises 15 residues. The CDR3 here is CAITLGTGESYEQYF. The CDR3 nucleotides are TGTGCCATCACCTTAGGGACAGGGGAATCCTACGAGCAGTACTTC.

V and J are TRBV30 and TRBJ1-2, with TRBD1 matching 8 bases. Germline V gene lookup returns CDR1 GTSNPN and CDR2 SVGIG (reference sequence). The CDR3 covers 15 residues. Unmatched junction bases numbered 11, after V lost 4 bases and J lost 4 bases. CDR3 amino acids: CAWIRPTGGGYGYTF. The CDR3 DNA follows: TGTGCCTGGATACGGCCCACAGGGGGTGGCTATGGCTACACCTTC.

The V gene is TRBV27, the J gene TRBJ1-5, with D perhaps TRBD1 (6 bases). Per the germline V gene, CDR1 is MNHEY and CDR2 is SMNVEV (reference sequence). The CDR3 runs 12 residues. V lost 5 bases and J lost 12, with 14 bases in between. CDR3 bases: TGTGCCAGCAGTCCAAGAACGGGACACCAGCATTTT. This encodes CASSPRTGHQHF.

This chain links TRBV2 with TRBJ1-5; 9 nucleotides agree with TRBD1. The germline CDR1 and CDR2 sequences are SNHLY and FYNNEI. The ends lost 6 bases at V and 3 bases at J; junction bases unmatched: 6. This CDR3 region has 15 residues. The CDR3 DNA sequence: TGTGCCAGCAGCAAGGGACAGGGCTACAATCAGCCCCAGCATTTT. Translated, it gives CASSKGQGYNQPQHF.

The count of this clone is one. The junction departs from the called germline gene at one end, perhaps through a read error. J is TRBJ2-2 and V is TRBV7-8; 7 nucleotides line up with TRBD1. The length of the CDR3 is 14 residues. Germline values: CDR1 SGHVS, CDR2 FQNEAQ. This chain's CDR3 is CASSSTGNTRELFF. Written as DNA, the CDR3 is TGTGCCAGCAGCTCGACAGGGAACACCCGGGAGCTGTTTTTT.

The rearrangement joins TRBV7-9 to TRBJ2-1; D is unclear. This CDR3 contains 16 residues. Germline V gene sequence: CDR1 SEHNR, CDR2 FQNEAQ (reference sequence). Between the trimmed V and J ends, which lost 4 bases and 0 bases, there was a span of 13 bases. The CDR3 region has the DNA TGTGCCAGCAGCTCCGACTTACTTAGCTCCTACAATGAGCAGTTCTTC. The encoded protein is CASSSDLLSSYNEQFF.

This chain links TRBV5-6 with TRBJ2-1; TRBD1 aligns across 7 bases. V dropped 2 bases and J dropped 11; count of bases not matched to a gene: 4. The CDR3 length is 12 residues. From germline, CDR1 is SGHDT and CDR2 YYEEEE. The CDR3, as DNA: TGTGCCAGCAGCTTTGGGACAGCAAAGCAGTTCTTC. As protein: CASSFGTAKQFF.

The DNA for the CDR3 is TGTGCCAGCAGCGTAGAGACAGGGTATGGAAACACCATATATTTT. It translates to CASSVETGYGNTIYF. The gene calls are TRBV9 and TRBJ1-3, with 7 bases lining up with TRBD1. This CDR3 spans 15 amino acids. V was pared by 0 bases and J by 3 bases, with 3 bases of the junction left unmatched. CDR1 SGDLS and CDR2 YYNGEE come from the germline V gene.

V usage is TRBV11-2 and J usage is TRBJ1-1; a possible D gene is TRBD1 (6 bases). Germline V gene data show CDR1 as SGHAT and CDR2 as FQNNGV. Trimming stripped 5 bases from V and 11 bases from J, with 18 bases between. This CDR3 comprises 13 residues. The CDR3 DNA is TGTGCCAGCAGCCCCCTGGCAGGGGTCGCGGCTTTCTTT. Residues: CASSPLAGVAAFF.

The CDR3 loop reads CSVAGGGNQPQHF. In DNA form, the CDR3 reads TGCAGCGTTGCCGGGGGGGGCAATCAGCCCCAGCATTTT. V and J are TRBV29-1 and TRBJ1-5; tentative D call: TRBD1 (5 bases). Germline CDR1 SQVTM, CDR2 ANQGSEA. Deletions cut 4 bases from V and 2 bases from J, with 9 bases between. The length of the CDR3 is 13 residues.

In DNA form, the CDR3 reads TGTGCCAGCGGTGGACAGGGTTCCGGAGAGACCCAGTACTTC. Protein: CASGGQGSGETQYF. V usage is TRBV28 and J usage is TRBJ2-5, with 8 bases that match TRBD1. The CDR3 has 14 amino acids. V lost 8 bases, J lost 4 bases, and 9 bases stayed unmatched. The germline CDR1 and CDR2 sequences are MDHEN and SYDVKM.

The J gene is TRBJ1-5, the V gene TRBV4-1; D is perhaps TRBD1 (6 bases). The CDR3 is made up of 16 amino acids. Trimming removed 6 bases at V and 3 bases at J, with 18 bases between. Germline V gives CDR1 MGHRA, CDR2 YSYEKL. The CDR3, as DNA: TGCGCCAGCAGGGAAAGGGCCGGACAGCCCAATCAGCCCCAGCATTTT. It is translated as CASRERAGQPNQPQHF.

V and J are TRBV6-6 and TRBJ1-1, with 9 bases identical to TRBD1. There are 15 residues in the CDR3. The germline gives CDR1 MNHNY, CDR2 SVGAGI (reference sequence). The V segment lost 6 bases and the J segment 4 bases; nucleotides outside the gene matches: 9. The CDR3 bases are TGTGCCAGCAGCCCACAGGGGGCTGCTTTCACTGAAGCTTTCTTT. Encoded protein: CASSPQGAAFTEAFF.

This sequence joins TRBV2 and TRBJ1-5; 7 bases are shared with TRBD1. CDR1 is SNHLY and CDR2 is FYNNEI in the germline V gene. Germline trimming cut 7 bases from V and 9 bases from J; bases unmatched to any gene: 12. CDR3 size: 14 residues. The CDR3 loop reads CASNGQAAGVPQHF. DNA for the CDR3: TGTGCCAGCAACGGACAGGCGGCGGGTGTGCCCCAGCATTTT. The full variable domain, with the rest looked up from reference TRBV2 and TRBJ1-5, is EPEVTQTPSHQVTQMGQEVILRCVPISNHLYFYWYRQILGQKVEFLVSFYNNEISEKSEIFDDQFSVERPDGSNFTLKIRSTKLEDSAMYFCASNGQAAGVPQHFGDGTRLSIL.

The gene calls are TRBV29-1 and TRBJ2-1; no reliable D call. The CDR3 contains 14 residues. Germline V lookup: CDR1 SQVTM, CDR2 ANQGSEA. V lost 4 bases, J lost 0 bases, and 10 bases lay in between. In nucleotides, the CDR3 is TGCAGCGTTGGTCGCGGAGTCTCCTACAATGAGCAGTTCTTC. It yields the protein CSVGRGVSYNEQFF.

V is TRBV9 and J is TRBJ2-3; maybe TRBD2 (5 bases). The CDR3 is 15 residues long. Germline V gene lookup returns CDR1 SGDLS and CDR2 YYNGEE. V lost 0 bases, J lost 2 bases, and 10 bases lay in between. The CDR3 region is CASSVASIPTDTQYF. The CDR3, as DNA: TGTGCCAGCAGCGTAGCTAGCATCCCCACAGATACGCAGTATTTT. The full variable domain, rest sourced from reference TRBV9 and TRBJ2-3, is DSGVTQTPKHLITATGQRVTLRCSPRSGDLSVYWYQQSLDQGLQFLIQYYNGEERAKGNILERFSAQQFPDLHSELNLSSLELGDSALYFCASSVASIPTDTQYFGPGTRLTVL.

This rearrangement joins TRBV7-9 to TRBJ1-1, with a tentative D call TRBD1 (5 bases). The CDR3 contains 15 residues. Trimming took off 5 bases at V and 3 bases at J, with 16 bases between the two ends. Per the germline V gene, CDR1 is SEHNR and CDR2 is FQNEAQ (reference sequence). The CDR3 region has the DNA TGTGCCAGCAGCAAACTGACGGGGGGGGACACTGAAGCTTTCTTT. The encoded protein is CASSKLTGGDTEAFF.

The chain carries TRBV7-9 and TRBJ1-1, with 7 nucleotides matching TRBD1. The CDR3 consists of 14 residues. The germline V gene has CDR1 SEHNR and CDR2 FQNEAQ (reference sequence). Trimming removed 5 bases from V and 8 bases from J; junction bases left unmatched: 11. The CDR3 DNA follows: TGTGCCAGCAGCCAAACCACAGGGGCGTCAGAAGCTTTCTTT. Its protein is CASSQTTGASEAFF.

This clone appeared once. V is TRBV27 and J is TRBJ2-1, with 10 bases identical to TRBD2. The germline V gene encodes CDR1 MNHEY and CDR2 SMNVEV (reference sequence). With V trimmed by 3 bases and J by 4 bases, 3 bases remained unmatched. There are 15 residues in the CDR3. CDR3 region: CASSFLAGDYNEQFF. Here the CDR3 DNA reads TGTGCCAGCAGTTTTCTAGCGGGAGATTACAATGAGCAGTTCTTC.

In its sample, this clone was seen once. The V and J genes are TRBV7-2 and TRBJ2-7; 7 nucleotides match TRBD1. Losses at the gene ends were 1 base for V and 3 bases for J; bases not matched to a gene: 6. This CDR3 contains 15 residues. The germline gives CDR1 SGHTA, CDR2 FQGNSA. In DNA, the CDR3 is TGTGCCAGCAGCTTAGGACAGGGTCTTAACTACGAGCAGTACTTC. Translated, it gives CASSLGQGLNYEQYF.

Only one count was recorded for this clone. The chain is built from TRBV27 and TRBJ1-1, with a possible D match to TRBD1 (5 bases). Germline CDR1 and CDR2: MNHEY and SMNVEV (reference sequence). The CDR3 runs to 15 residues. Trimming took 1 base from V and 4 from J, leaving 13 bases between them. The CDR3 loop reads CASSLFGDSPTEAFF. The CDR3, as DNA: TGTGCCAGCAGTTTATTCGGAGACAGCCCCACTGAAGCTTTCTTT.

V usage is TRBV6-4 and J usage is TRBJ2-3, with 11 bases aligning to TRBD2. Germline V lookup: CDR1 MRHNA, CDR2 SNTAGT. The CDR3 loop spans 15 amino acids. V lost 4 bases to trimming and J lost 3 bases; unmatched junction nucleotides: 3. The CDR3 region is CASSGTSGQTDTQYF. The CDR3 DNA reads TGTGCCAGCAGTGGGACTAGCGGGCAAACAGATACGCAGTATTTT.